These T cell receptor beta chains were read from a single sample in a study of blood T cell repertoires in COVID-19. Produced via immunoSEQ multiplex PCR; TCRdb's table is partial and in-frame only. The profile shows more than 120,000 clones, roughly 85% of them singletons. Sequencing was performed on peripheral blood. The receptors here all came from a human donor with acute or convalescent COVID-19. The donor label of this sample is uncertain. Both conserved end residues are trimmed from each CDR3. Some rows have no size entry. The others give once, few or many, or a class for an expanded clone.

TRBV7-8	TRBJ1-5	12	NA	ASSPRRGHQPQH
TRBV7-8	TRBJ2-5	12	once	ASSLEQFQETQY
TRBV29-1	TRBJ1-5	10	NA	SASEGAQPQH
TRBV10-3	TRBJ1-5	14	NA	AISESTVIAQQPQH
TRBV29-1	TRBJ1-1	11	NA	SVGRGLNTEAF
TRBV28	TRBJ1-6	12	NA	ASTAQKDNSPLH
TRBV7-2	TRBJ2-5	13	NA	ASSLRQGGQETQY
TRBV3-1/TRBV3-2	TRBJ1-6	10	NA	ASSQWGVPLH
TRBV4-3	TRBJ1-6	14	NA	ASSQEPSSYNSPLH
TRBV3-1/TRBV3-2	TRBJ2-7	12	NA	ASSLAGGTYEQY
TRBV7-2	TRBJ2-2	12	once	ASSPRRGTGELF
TRBV19	TRBJ2-6	15	NA	ASSIGTGFTGANVLT
TRBV15	TRBJ1-6	13	NA	ATSRVSFGGSPLH
TRBV5-1	TRBJ1-1	11	once	ASTPDGGAAAF
TRBV19	TRBJ1-5	15	NA	ASSERTGIGSNQPQH
TRBV9	TRBJ1-3	14	NA	ASSISGQFSGNTIY
TRBV11-2	TRBJ1-2	11	NA	ASSLWGDYGYT
TRBV25-1	TRBJ1-6	13	NA	ASSPPSQGGSALH
TRBV18	TRBJ1-2	11	few	ASSRGGSDGYT
TRBV10-3	TRBJ1-2	9	NA	AISDSGGYT
TRBV11-2	TRBJ2-5	14	NA	ASSPGLAVFQETQY
TRBV4-2	TRBJ1-5	11	NA	ASSGQGNQPQH
TRBV29-1	TRBJ2-7	9	NA	SVDSGYEQY
TRBV5-8	TRBJ1-1	11	NA	ASSSRWGPEAF
TRBV20-1	TRBJ1-1	9	NA	SARGSTEAF
TRBV30	TRBJ2-2	13	NA	AWTKQGTFTGELF
TRBV5-4	TRBJ1-2	12	NA	ASSSGRGQYGYT
TRBV29-1	TRBJ2-7	13	once	SVRLGQGVLNEQY
TRBV2	TRBJ2-5	11	NA	ASLGEIGETQY
TRBV15	TRBJ2-7	13	NA	ATSSQTGGQYEQY
TRBV9	TRBJ1-5	11	NA	ASRTGSHQPQH
TRBV3-1/TRBV3-2	TRBJ2-1	16	NA	ASSQDYASGRSYNEQF
TRBV5-3	TRBJ2-7	11	NA	ARSLFYRYEQY
TRBV2	TRBJ1-1	11	NA	ASNRQMNTEAF
TRBV6-5	TRBJ2-2	13	few	ASRLMGAGTGELF
TRBV19	TRBJ1-4	14	NA	ASRGTALLTNEKLF
TRBV20-1	TRBJ2-5	10	NA	SASAREETQY
TRBV7-9	TRBJ2-3	15	NA	ASSPPPSGASTDTQY
TRBV30	TRBJ2-7	10	NA	AWSTDSYEQY
TRBV3-1/TRBV3-2	TRBJ2-5	12	NA	ASSQDGGGETQY
TRBV18	TRBJ1-5	13	NA	ASSPGQGSNQPQH
TRBV10-3	TRBJ1-1	10	NA	AIRGQNTEAF
TRBV2	TRBJ2-1	14	NA	ASSVASGGLYNEQF
TRBV20-1	TRBJ1-1	9	NA	RRGAGTEAF
TRBV27	TRBJ2-1	14	NA	ASSISSGTVYNEQF
TRBV6-5	TRBJ1-2	9	NA	ASWHIYGYT
TRBV5-4	TRBJ2-5	14	NA	ASSSPLAGTEETQY
TRBV4-1	TRBJ2-7	13	NA	ASSLLAGGSYEQY